This TCR beta chain derives from a study of T cell responses to AZD1222 COVID-19 vaccine. Trimming stripped 8 bases from V and 5 bases from J, with 13 bases between. Germline V gene sequence: CDR1 MNHEY, CDR2 SVGAGI. This CDR3 spans 14 amino acids. Regarding this clone: Its antigen is unknown.

Study-wide results and limits: Seropositive AZD1222 recipients at baseline numbered only five or six. The sample set comprised mostly white British donors with more females, and clonal diversity was possibly underestimated.

TCRdb's copy holds only in-frame clones and misses some; the assay was immunoSEQ multiplex PCR. The sample contains approximately 140,000 clones, more than 85% of which appear only once. Sequenced material: peripheral blood, taken on day 0 of AZD1222 vaccination. V is TRBV6-5 and J is TRBJ1-6; no clear D. The sequence was obtained from an adult in good health. The CDR3 here is CASRRAEDNSPLHF. As DNA, the CDR3 is TGTGCCAGCCGCCGGGCAGAGGATAATTCACCCCTCCACTTT.